The sequence of this T cell receptor (beta chain) was determined in a study of blood T cell repertoires in COVID-19. Original handling: Nucleated cell counts were estimated from reference gene primer amplification. Measured with immunoSEQ multiplex PCR; TCRdb has only the in-frame clones, and not every one. V and J calls and clone size follow that table, whereas D and trimming were derived from the DNA. The table includes under 300,000 clones, around nine tenths detected once. V gave up 4 bases and J gave up 2 bases; unmatched junction bases: 9. Looked up from germline, CDR1 is SGHRS and CDR2 is YFSETQ. The CDR3 has 17 residues. Cohorts were assigned according to the clinical history that participants reported. Cohort 3 recovery required two negative PCRs, clearance, or symptom resolution.

This receptor was obtained from a man aged 40-55 years who had recovered from COVID-19. What was sequenced was PBMCs or T cells enriched from blood (not recorded which). This chain joins TRBV5-1 and TRBJ2-2; TRBD2 aligns across 9 bases. The CDR3 bases are TGCGCCAGCAGCCCGGGGGCTAGCGGGGCCAACACCGGGGAGCTGTTTTTT. Protein sequence: CASSPGASGANTGELFF.